This TCR beta chain was identified in a study of monozygotic twins with inflammatory bowel disease. Overall study findings and caveats: Twins with IBD were found to have lower TCRbeta diversity (inverse Simpson) than healthy co-twins. Especially with disease activity, IBD patients had fewer clonotypes in common with others than healthy twins did.

Phlebotomy per donor yielded a single 2.5 ml blood sample. The CDR3 totals 12 residues. Reanalyzing the 5' RACE reads, TCRdb keeps one entry per CDR3 protein, without DNA. This sample carries just over 300,000 distinct CDR3 sequences, with over 5.5% going to the ten biggest clones. Points on this clonotype: Antigen: not known.

Sequencing input: blood. J is TRBJ2-7 and V is TRBV12-3 or TRBV12-4; there is no DNA to check the TCRdb D call of TRBD1. The receptor's source is a human donor with ulcerative colitis or Crohn's disease, or a healthy co-twin of an affected twin (not recorded which). The CDR3 loop is CASSIQGSEQYF.